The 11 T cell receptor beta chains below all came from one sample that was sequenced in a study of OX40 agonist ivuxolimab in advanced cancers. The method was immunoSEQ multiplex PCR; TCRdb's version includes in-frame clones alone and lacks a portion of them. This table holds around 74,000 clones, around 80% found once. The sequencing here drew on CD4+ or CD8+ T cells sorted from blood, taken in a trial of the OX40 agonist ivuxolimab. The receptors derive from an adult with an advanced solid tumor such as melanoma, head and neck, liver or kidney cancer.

This CDR3 reads CASSPSGAQTSGELFF. The CDR3 DNA reads as TGCGCCAGCAGCCCCTCCGGCGCTCAAACGAGCGGGGAGCTGTTTTTT. V usage is TRBV4-1 and J usage is TRBJ2-2, with D hard to call. Looked up from germline, CDR1 is MGHRA and CDR2 is YSYEKL. The CDR3 is 16 residues long. V gave up 4 bases and J gave up 7 bases, with 19 bases separating them.

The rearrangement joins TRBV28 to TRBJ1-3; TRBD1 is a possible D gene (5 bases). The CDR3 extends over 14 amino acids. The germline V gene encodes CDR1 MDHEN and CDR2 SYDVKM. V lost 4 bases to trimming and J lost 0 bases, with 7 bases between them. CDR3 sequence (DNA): TGTGCCAGCAGTTGGGGGGGCTCTGGAAACACCATATATTTT. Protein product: CASSWGGSGNTIYF.

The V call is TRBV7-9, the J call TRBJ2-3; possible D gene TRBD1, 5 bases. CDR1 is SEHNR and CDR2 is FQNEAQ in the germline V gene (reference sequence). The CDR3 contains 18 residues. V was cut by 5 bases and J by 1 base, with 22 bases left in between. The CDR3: CASSPSSRQGEGTDTQYF. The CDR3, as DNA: TGTGCCAGCAGCCCCTCGTCTCGTCAGGGCGAGGGCACAGATACGCAGTATTTT.

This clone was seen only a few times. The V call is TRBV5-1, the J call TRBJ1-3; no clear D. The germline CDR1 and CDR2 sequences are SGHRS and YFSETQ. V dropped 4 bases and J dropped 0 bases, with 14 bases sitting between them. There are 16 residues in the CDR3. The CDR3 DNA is TGCGCCAGCAGCGACGGCAGCGTTCTCTCTGGAAACACCATATATTTT. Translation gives CASSDGSVLSGNTIYF.

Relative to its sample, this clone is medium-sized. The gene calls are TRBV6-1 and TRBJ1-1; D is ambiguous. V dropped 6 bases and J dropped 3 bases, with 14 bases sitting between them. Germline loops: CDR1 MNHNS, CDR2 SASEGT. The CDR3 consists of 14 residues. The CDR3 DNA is TGTGCCAGCAGCCCCGCCTCGGAGTACACTGAAGCTTTCTTT. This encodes CASSPASEYTEAFF.

CDR3 coding DNA: TGTGCCAGCAGCCAAGGCGGGACAGATACCTACGAGCAGTACTTC. This gives the protein CASSQGGTDTYEQYF. The V and J genes are TRBV14 and TRBJ2-7; tentatively, D is TRBD1 (7 bases). The CDR3 sequence is 15 residues long. Germline values: CDR1 SGHDN, CDR2 FVKESK. V was trimmed by 1 base and J by 2 bases, leaving 12 bases between them.

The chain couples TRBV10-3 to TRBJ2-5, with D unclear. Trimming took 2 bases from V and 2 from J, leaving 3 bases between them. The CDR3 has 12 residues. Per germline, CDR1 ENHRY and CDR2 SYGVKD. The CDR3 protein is CAISEVQETQYF. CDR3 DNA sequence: TGTGCCATCAGTGAGGTACAAGAGACCCAGTACTTC.

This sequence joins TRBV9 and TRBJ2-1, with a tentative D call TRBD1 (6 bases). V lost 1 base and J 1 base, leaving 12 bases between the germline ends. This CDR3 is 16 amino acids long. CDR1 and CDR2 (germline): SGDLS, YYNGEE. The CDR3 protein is CASSVSGQLSYNEQFF. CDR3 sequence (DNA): TGTGCCAGCAGCGTATCAGGACAGCTTTCCTACAATGAGCAGTTCTTC.

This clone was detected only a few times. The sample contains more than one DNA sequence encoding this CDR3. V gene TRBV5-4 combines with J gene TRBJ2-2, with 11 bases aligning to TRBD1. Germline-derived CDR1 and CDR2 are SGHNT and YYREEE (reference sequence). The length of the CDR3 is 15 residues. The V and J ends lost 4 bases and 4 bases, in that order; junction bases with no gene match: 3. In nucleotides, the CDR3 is TGTGCCAGCAGCCTAGGGACAGGGGGCACCGGGGAGCTGTTTTTT. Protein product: CASSLGTGGTGELFF.

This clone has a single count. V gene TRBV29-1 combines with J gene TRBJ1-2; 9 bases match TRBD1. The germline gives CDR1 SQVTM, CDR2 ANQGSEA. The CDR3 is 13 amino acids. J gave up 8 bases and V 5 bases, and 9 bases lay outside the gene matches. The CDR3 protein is CSVSPGQGRGYTF. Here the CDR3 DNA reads TGCAGCGTTTCTCCGGGACAGGGAAGAGGCTACACCTTC.

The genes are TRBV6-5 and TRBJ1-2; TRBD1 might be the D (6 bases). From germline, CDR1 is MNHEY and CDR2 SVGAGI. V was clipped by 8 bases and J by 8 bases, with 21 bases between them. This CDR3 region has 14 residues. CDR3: CASRSAARQEGYTF. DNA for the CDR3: TGTGCCAGCCGGTCGGCGGCCCGACAGGAGGGCTACACCTTC.